These 20 T cell receptor beta chains were all obtained from the same sample, sequenced in a study of blood T cell repertoires in COVID-19. The repertoire was sequenced with immunoSEQ multiplex PCR; TCRdb's copy has only in-frame clones and lacks some. The table has some 250,000 clones, 70% to 90% seen once. Sequencing used PBMCs or T cells enriched from blood (not recorded which). All receptors derive from a woman in her 50s who had recovered from COVID-19.

The V call is TRBV7-9, the J call TRBJ2-1, with 9 bases lining up with TRBD1. In germline, CDR1 is SEHNR, CDR2 FQNEAQ (reference sequence). J gave up 1 base and V 5 bases, and 12 bases lay outside the gene matches. The CDR3 spans 18 residues. CDR3 nucleotide sequence: TGTGCCAGCAGCCGAACAACACAGGGGGCTAGGTCCTACAATGAGCAGTTCTTC. As protein: CASSRTTQGARSYNEQFF.

The chain combines TRBV28 with TRBJ1-2; D not resolved. Germline V CDR1 and CDR2: MDHEN, SYDVKM. The CDR3 contains 15 residues. Trimming removed 5 bases at V and 2 bases at J, with 15 bases between. In nucleotides, the CDR3 is TGTGCCAGCAGTCCCTTGTCTACGGTGAACTATGGCTACACCTTC. Encoded protein: CASSPLSTVNYGYTF.

The rearrangement joins TRBV7-9 to TRBJ1-6, with 8 bases that match TRBD1. This CDR3 has 16 residues. CDR1 and CDR2 (germline): SEHNR, FQNEAQ (reference sequence). V lost 4 bases to trimming and J lost 9 bases; unmatched junction nucleotides: 11. The CDR3 coding sequence is TGTGCCAGCAGCTCAAGCGGAGGACAGGGTAGTTCACCCCTCCACTTT. It translates to CASSSSGGQGSSPLHF.

J is TRBJ2-3 and V is TRBV7-3; TRBD2 is a possible D gene (6 bases). The CDR3 totals 15 residues. V dropped 5 bases and J dropped 5 bases, with 17 bases sitting between them. Germline V gene lookup returns CDR1 SGHTA and CDR2 FQGTGA. CDR3 in DNA: TGTGCCAGCAGCCAGTGGGGGGTAGGCGGAGATACGCAGTATTTT. Translated, it gives CASSQWGVGGDTQYF.

J is TRBJ2-7 and V is TRBV30, with D maybe TRBD1 (6 bases). Germline V CDR1 and CDR2: GTSNPN, SVGIG (reference sequence). The V end was cut by 5 bases, the J end by 0 bases, with 11 bases between. The CDR3 loop spans 13 amino acids. The CDR3 region is CAWGTPNSYEQYF. DNA for the CDR3: TGTGCCTGGGGGACACCTAACTCCTACGAGCAGTACTTC.

The gene calls are TRBV6-5 and TRBJ2-3, with TRBD1 identical over 7 bases. This CDR3 has 15 residues. CDR1 and CDR2 (germline): MNHEY, SVGAGI. J lost 2 bases, V lost 4 bases, and 6 bases had no gene match. As DNA, the CDR3 is TGTGCCAGCAGTTCTTCAACAGGGGTCACAGATACGCAGTATTTT. Protein: CASSSSTGVTDTQYF.

This chain connects TRBV29-1 to TRBJ2-1; TRBD2 agrees at 10 bases. V trimming: 2 bases; J trimming: 14 bases; junction bases outside the gene matches: 6. The CDR3 has 12 residues. CDR1 and CDR2 (germline): SQVTM, ANQGSEA. CDR3 DNA sequence: TGCAGCGTTGAATGGTCGCTAGCGGGGGAGTTCTTC. Amino acids: CSVEWSLAGEFF.

This rearrangement joins TRBV28 to TRBJ2-2; 11 positions agree with TRBD2. In germline, CDR1 is MDHEN, CDR2 SYDVKM. This CDR3 has 17 amino acids. The V gene end was trimmed by 6 bases and the J gene end by 3 bases; junction bases not matched to a gene: 9. Here the CDR3 reads CASRPTSGSLYTGELFF. In DNA form, the CDR3 reads TGTGCCAGCAGACCTACTAGCGGGAGCCTTTACACCGGGGAGCTGTTTTTT. The variable domain in full, completed from reference TRBV28 and TRBJ2-2, reads DVKVTQSSRYLVKRTGEKVFLECVQDMDHENMFWYRQDPGLGLRLIYFSYDVKMKEKGDIPEGYSVSREKKERFSLILESASTNQTSMYLCASRPTSGSLYTGELFFGEGSRLTVL.

V gene TRBV7-9 combines with J gene TRBJ2-6, with D perhaps matching TRBD1 (5 bases). Trimming stripped 1 base from V and 0 bases from J, with 7 bases between. The CDR3 runs to 16 residues. Looked up from germline, CDR1 is SEHNR and CDR2 is FQNEAQ (reference sequence). The CDR3 spells CASSLGQRSGANVLTF. The CDR3 region has the DNA TGTGCCAGCAGCTTAGGACAGCGCTCTGGGGCCAACGTCCTGACTTTC.

The chain recombines TRBV19 with TRBJ2-6; 8 bases align to TRBD1. The CDR3 consists of 16 residues. V lost 6 bases to trimming and J lost 2 bases; unmatched junction nucleotides: 6. CDR1 and CDR2 from the germline V gene are LNHDA and SQIVND (reference sequence). CDR3 protein: CASSSKDRAGANVLTF. CDR3 nucleotides: TGTGCCAGTAGCTCGAAGGACAGGGCTGGGGCCAACGTCCTGACTTTC.

This sequence joins TRBV15 and TRBJ2-3; TRBD2 matches 7 bases. This CDR3 is 15 amino acids long. V shed 1 base, J shed 0 bases, and the junction held 1 base outside the gene matches. Germline assignment: CDR1 LNHNV and CDR2 YYDKDF (reference sequence). The CDR3 region has the DNA TGTGCCACCAGCAGAGGAGCGGGGAGCACAGATACGCAGTATTTT. Translating it yields CATSRGAGSTDTQYF.

The V gene is TRBV28, the J gene TRBJ2-5; 8 nucleotides match TRBD1. The CDR3 extends over 15 amino acids. CDR1 is MDHEN, CDR2 SYDVKM, per germline. Losses at the gene ends were 6 bases for V and 2 bases for J; bases not matched to a gene: 8. The CDR3 is CASRAEDRAQETQYF. The CDR3 region has the DNA TGTGCCAGCAGGGCGGAGGACAGGGCACAAGAGACCCAGTACTTC.

This sequence joins TRBV3-1 (or the pseudogene TRBV3-2) and TRBJ1-2; 10 nucleotides match TRBD1. Germline CDR1 is LGHDT and CDR2 is YNNKEL (reference sequence). The CDR3 is made up of 13 amino acids. The J segment lost 7 bases and the V segment lost 4 bases, leaving 3 bases of the junction unmatched. As DNA, the CDR3 is TGTGCCAGCAGCCCTGACAGGGGGCTTGGCTACACCTTC. This sequence encodes CASSPDRGLGYTF.

This chain uses TRBV27 with TRBJ2-5; D gene uncertain. CDR3 length equals 12 residues. V lost 8 bases and J lost 3, with 10 bases in between. Looked up from germline, CDR1 is MNHEY and CDR2 is SMNVEV (reference sequence). The CDR3 region has the DNA TGTGCCAGCCCTATACGAAAAGAGACCCAGTACTTC. Translating it yields CASPIRKETQYF.

J is TRBJ1-1 and V is TRBV5-1, with 10 bases that match TRBD1. The CDR3 is 14 residues long. CDR1 is SGHRS and CDR2 is YFSETQ in the germline V gene. J gave up 4 bases and V 6 bases, and 6 bases lay outside the gene matches. The CDR3 DNA follows: TGCGCCAGCAACCTGGACAGGGGGGGCACTGAAGCTTTCTTT. Protein product: CASNLDRGGTEAFF.

This chain joins TRBV11-3 and TRBJ2-3, with D hard to call. Trimming shortened V by 0 bases and J by 11 bases, and 6 bases separated the two germline ends. The CDR3 covers 11 residues. Germline V CDR1 and CDR2: SGHNT, YENEEA. CDR3 in DNA: TGTGCCAGCAGCTTAGATCGAGAGCAGTATTTT. Its translation: CASSLDREQYF.

V is TRBV6-5 and J is TRBJ1-5, with 8 bases identical to TRBD1. J lost 5 bases, V lost 6 bases, and 9 bases had no gene match. CDR1 MNHEY and CDR2 SVGAGI come from the germline V gene. The CDR3 extends over 15 amino acids. CDR3 nucleotide sequence: TGTGCCAGCAGGCTCCCGGGACAGGCGGATCAGCCCCAGCATTTT. It is translated as CASRLPGQADQPQHF.

V gene TRBV4-1 combines with J gene TRBJ1-1; 7 bases fit TRBD1. The CDR3 is made up of 17 amino acids. Trimming at V came to 0 bases and at J to 1 base, leaving 8 bases not matched to a gene. CDR1 and CDR2 from the germline V gene are MGHRA and YSYEKL. CDR3 in DNA: TGCGCCAGCAGCCAAGAAGACGGGACAGCGAAGAACACTGAAGCTTTCTTT. This gives the protein CASSQEDGTAKNTEAFF.

V and J are TRBV28 and TRBJ1-6; a weak D match, TRBD1 (6 bases). CDR1 and CDR2 (germline): MDHEN, SYDVKM. Trimming took off 4 bases at V and 3 bases at J, with 10 bases between the two ends. The CDR3 runs 15 residues. The CDR3 DNA reads as TGTGCCAGCAGTTATAACAGGGTCTATAATTCACCCCTCCACTTT. Its protein is CASSYNRVYNSPLHF.

V gene TRBV29-1 combines with J gene TRBJ1-2; 7 bases line up with TRBD1. CDR1 and CDR2 (germline): SQVTM, ANQGSEA. The V gene end was trimmed by 4 bases and the J gene end by 7 bases; junction bases not matched to a gene: 9. The length of the CDR3 is 13 residues. The CDR3 nucleotides read TGCAGCGTTGTTTACAGGGGTATCCCTGGCTACACCTTC. Encoded protein: CSVVYRGIPGYTF. Based on the CDR3 plus reference TRBV29-1 and TRBJ1-2, the full variable domain is SAVISQKPSRDICQRGTSLTIQCQVDSQVTMMFWYRQQPGQSLTLIATANQGSEATYESGFVIDKFPISRPNLTFSTLTVSNMSPEDSSIYLCSVVYRGIPGYTFGSGTRLTVV.